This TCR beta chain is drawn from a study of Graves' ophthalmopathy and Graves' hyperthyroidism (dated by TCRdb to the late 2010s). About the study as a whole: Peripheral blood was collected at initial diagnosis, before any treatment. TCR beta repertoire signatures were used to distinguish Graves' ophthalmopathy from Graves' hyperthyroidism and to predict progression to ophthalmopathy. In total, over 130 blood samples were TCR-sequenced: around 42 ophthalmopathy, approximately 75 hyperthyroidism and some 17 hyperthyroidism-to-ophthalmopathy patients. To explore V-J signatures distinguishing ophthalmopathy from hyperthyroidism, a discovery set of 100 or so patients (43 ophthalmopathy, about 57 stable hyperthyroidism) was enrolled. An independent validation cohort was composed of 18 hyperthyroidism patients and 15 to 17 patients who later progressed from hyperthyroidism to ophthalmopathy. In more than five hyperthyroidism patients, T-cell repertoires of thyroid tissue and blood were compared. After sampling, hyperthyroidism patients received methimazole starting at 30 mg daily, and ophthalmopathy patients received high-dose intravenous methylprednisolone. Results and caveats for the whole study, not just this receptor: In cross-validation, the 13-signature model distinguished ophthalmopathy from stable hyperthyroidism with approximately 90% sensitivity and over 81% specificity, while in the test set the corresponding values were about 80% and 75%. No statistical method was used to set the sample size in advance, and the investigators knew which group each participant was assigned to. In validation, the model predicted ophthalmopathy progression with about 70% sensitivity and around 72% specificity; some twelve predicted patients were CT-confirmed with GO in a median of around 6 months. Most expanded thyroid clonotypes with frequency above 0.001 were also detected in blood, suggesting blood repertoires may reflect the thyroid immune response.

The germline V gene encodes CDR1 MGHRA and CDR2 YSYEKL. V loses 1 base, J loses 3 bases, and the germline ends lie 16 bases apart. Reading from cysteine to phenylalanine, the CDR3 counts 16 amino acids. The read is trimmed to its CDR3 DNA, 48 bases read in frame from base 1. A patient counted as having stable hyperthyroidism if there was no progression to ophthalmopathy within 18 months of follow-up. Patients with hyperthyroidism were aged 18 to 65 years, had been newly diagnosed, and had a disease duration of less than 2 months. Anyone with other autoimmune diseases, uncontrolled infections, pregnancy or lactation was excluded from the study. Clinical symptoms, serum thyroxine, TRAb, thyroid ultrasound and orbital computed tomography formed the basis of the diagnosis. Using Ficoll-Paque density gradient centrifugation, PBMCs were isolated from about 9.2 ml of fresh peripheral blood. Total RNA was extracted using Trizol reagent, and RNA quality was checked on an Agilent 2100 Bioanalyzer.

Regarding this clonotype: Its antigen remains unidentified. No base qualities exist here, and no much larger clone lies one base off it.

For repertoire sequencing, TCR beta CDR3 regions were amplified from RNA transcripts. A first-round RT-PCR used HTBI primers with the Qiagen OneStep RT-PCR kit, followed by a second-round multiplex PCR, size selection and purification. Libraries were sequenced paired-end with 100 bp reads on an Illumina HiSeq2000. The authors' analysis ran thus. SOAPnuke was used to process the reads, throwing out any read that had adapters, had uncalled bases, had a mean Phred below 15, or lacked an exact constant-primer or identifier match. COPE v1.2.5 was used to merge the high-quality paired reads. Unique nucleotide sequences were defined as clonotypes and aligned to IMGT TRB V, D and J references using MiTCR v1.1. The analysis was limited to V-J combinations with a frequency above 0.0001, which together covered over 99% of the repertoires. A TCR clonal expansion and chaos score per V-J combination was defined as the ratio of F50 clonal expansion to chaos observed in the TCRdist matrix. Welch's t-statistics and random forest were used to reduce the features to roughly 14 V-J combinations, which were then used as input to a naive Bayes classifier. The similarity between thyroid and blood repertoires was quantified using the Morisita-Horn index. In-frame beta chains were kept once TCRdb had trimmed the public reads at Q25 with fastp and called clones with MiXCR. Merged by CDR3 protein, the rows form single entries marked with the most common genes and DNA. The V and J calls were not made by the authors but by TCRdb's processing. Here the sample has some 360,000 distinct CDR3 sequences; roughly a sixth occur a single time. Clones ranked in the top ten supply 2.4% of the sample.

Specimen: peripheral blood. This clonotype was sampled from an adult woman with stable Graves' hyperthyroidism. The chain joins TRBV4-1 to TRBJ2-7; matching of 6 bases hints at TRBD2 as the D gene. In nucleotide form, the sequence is TGCGCCAGCAGCCAAGTTCCCGAAGTAGCGGACTACGAGCAGTACTTC. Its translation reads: CASSQVPEVADYEQYF.